The 12 T cell receptor beta chains below come from one sample, sequenced in a study of blood T cells in healthy people across ages. Together with a sample-barcoded 5' primer, a J-beta primer mix was included in a second PCR lasting 7 to 11 cycles. One entry per CDR3 protein, called by TCRdb with MiXCR from the 5' RACE reads. This sample has nearly 1 million distinct CDR3 sequences; just over 50% occur once, and the top ten carry about a fifth. The sample comprised blood. Receptors were obtained from an older woman in good health.

The chain couples TRBV20-1 to TRBJ1-2, with 7 nucleotides matching TRBD1. The CDR3 is 14 amino acids. J gave up 5 bases and V 0 bases, and 6 bases lay outside the gene matches. The germline V gene encodes CDR1 DFQATT and CDR2 SNEGSKA (reference sequence). CDR3 in DNA: TGCAGTGCTAGAGACCCGGACAGGCCTTATGGCTACACCTTC. Protein product: CSARDPDRPYGYTF.

About this clonotype itself: This may stem from a read error, because a much larger clone lies one nucleotide away. The chain uses TRBV28 and TRBJ2-5, with 8 bases matching TRBD2. The CDR3 has 14 residues. The V segment lost 6 bases and the J segment 0 bases; nucleotides outside the gene matches: 3. Germline V gene data show CDR1 as MDHEN and CDR2 as SYDVKM. For the CDR3, the DNA is TGTGCCAGCAGCCCGACTAGCGACCAAGAGACCCAGTACTTC. Translation: CASSPTSDQETQYF.

This clonotype showed up just a few times. V and J are TRBV12-3 or TRBV12-4 and TRBJ2-5, with D uncertain. Trimming removed 2 bases at V and 2 bases at J, with 9 bases between. CDR3 length equals 14 residues. As DNA, the CDR3 is TGTGCCAGCAGTTTAAAAATGGTACAAGAGACCCAGTACTTC. It codes for CASSLKMVQETQYF.

This clonotype showed up just a few times. The chain recombines TRBV15 with TRBJ2-5, with D possibly matching TRBD2 (5 bases). V gave up 1 base and J gave up 0 bases, with 6 bases separating them. The germline V gene encodes CDR1 LNHNV and CDR2 YYDKDF (reference sequence). This CDR3 has 14 residues. The CDR3 sequence is CATSRGGDQETQYF. The CDR3 region has the DNA TGTGCCACCAGCAGAGGGGGAGACCAAGAGACCCAGTACTTC.

This clonotype was observed a few times. The chain carries TRBV5-1 and TRBJ2-3; 11 bases align to TRBD1. From germline, CDR1 is SGHRS and CDR2 YFSETQ. V dropped 4 bases and J dropped 6; count of bases not matched to a gene: 4. CDR3 length: 14 amino acids. The CDR3 sequence is CASSRDRGGDTQYF. CDR3 DNA: TGCGCCAGCAGCAGGGACAGGGGGGGTGATACGCAGTATTTT. The full variable domain, completed using reference TRBV5-1 and TRBJ2-3, is KAGVTQTPRYLIKTRGQQVTLSCSPISGHRSVSWYQQTPGQGLQFLFEYFSETQRNKGNFPGRFSGRQFSNSRSEMNVSTLELGDSALYLCASSRDRGGDTQYFGPGTRLTVL.

This clonotype has only a few counts. The chain links TRBV7-2 to TRBJ1-2, with D possibly TRBD1 on 6 matching bases. The CDR3 runs to 16 residues. The V and J ends lost 2 bases and 6 bases respectively, with 19 bases between them. The germline CDR1 and CDR2 sequences are SGHTA and FQGNSA. Here the CDR3 reads CASSLRGRSQGDGYTF. CDR3 sequence (DNA): TGTGCCAGCAGCTTAAGGGGGAGGAGCCAGGGTGATGGCTACACCTTC.

V usage is TRBV9 and J usage is TRBJ2-1; TRBD2 matches 13 bases. Unmatched junction bases numbered 7, after V lost 3 bases and J lost 7 bases. The germline CDR1 and CDR2 sequences are SGDLS and YYNGEE. This CDR3 has 16 amino acids. The CDR3 DNA reads TGTGCCAGCAGCGCCGGACTAGCGGGAGATCTTAATGAGCAGTTCTTC. Translating gives CASSAGLAGDLNEQFF.

V usage is TRBV29-1 and J usage is TRBJ1-4, with a tentative D call TRBD1 (5 bases). The V gene lost 7 bases and the J gene lost 7 bases, with 13 bases spanning the gap. This CDR3 is built from 12 residues. The germline gives CDR1 SQVTM, CDR2 ANQGSEA. CDR3 DNA sequence: TGCAGCGGGGGCGCGGGTCCTGAAAAACTGTTTTTT. It yields the protein CSGGAGPEKLFF.

The chain is built from TRBV3-1 and TRBJ2-1; 8 nucleotides agree with TRBD2. The length of the CDR3 is 21 residues. Germline-derived CDR1 and CDR2 are LGHDT and YNNKEL (reference sequence). The J segment lost 1 base and the V segment lost 1 base, leaving 18 bases of the junction unmatched. The CDR3 loop reads CASSQVHSREGSPASYNEQFF. CDR3 in DNA: TGTGCCAGCAGCCAAGTTCACTCCCGGGAGGGTTCGCCTGCTTCCTACAATGAGCAGTTCTTC.

This chain uses TRBV20-1 with TRBJ2-5; 8 bases map to TRBD2. The last part of the DNA fits TRBJ2-7 better; the J call may be wrong. Germline V gives CDR1 DFQATT, CDR2 SNEGSKA (reference sequence). This CDR3 has 15 residues. The CDR3 here is CSASIASGRPNEQYF. Here the CDR3 DNA reads TGCAGTGCTAGTATCGCGAGCGGGAGACCGAACGAGCAGTACTTC.

The rearrangement joins TRBV7-2 to TRBJ2-5, with a weak D call TRBD1 (6 bases). The germline gives CDR1 SGHTA, CDR2 FQGNSA. Trimming took off 1 base at V and 7 bases at J, with 13 bases between the two ends. CDR3 length: 14 residues. The CDR3 spells CASSLDRDVGTQYF. The CDR3 DNA follows: TGTGCCAGCAGCTTAGACAGGGATGTGGGGACCCAGTACTTC.

CDR3 in amino acids: CASSPPSRSQRRANVLTF. For the CDR3, the DNA is TGTGCCAGCAGCCCGCCCTCGAGGTCCCAGAGGAGGGCCAACGTCCTGACTTTC. The chain couples TRBV7-2 to TRBJ2-6; unclear D gene. Looked up from germline, CDR1 is SGHTA and CDR2 is FQGNSA. V was clipped by 5 bases and J by 5 bases, with 22 bases between them. The CDR3 is 18 residues long. Full variable domain (outside the CDR3, taken from reference TRBV7-2 and TRBJ2-6): GAGVSQSPSNKVTEKGKDVELRCDPISGHTALYWYRQSLGQGLEFLIYFQGNSAPDKSGLPSDRFSAERTGGSVSTLTIQRTQQEDSAVYLCASSPPSRSQRRANVLTFGAGSRLTVL.